This T cell receptor (beta chain) was observed in a study of monozygotic twins with cystic fibrosis (dated by TCRdb to 2020 to 2023). Background on the whole study: Three micrograms of fragmented DNA went through around 14 PCR cycles to produce barcoded libraries. TCR beta repertoires were compared within and between 16 monozygotic twin pairs with cystic fibrosis so that genetic influence on V and J gene usage could be assessed. Made up mostly of children and adolescents, the cohort included ten female and six male twin pairs ranging in age from roughly 2.0 to 40 years, with a median of about 8.5 years. Twins were ranked among 850 to 1,200 cohort participants for weight-for-height and FEVPerc (FEV1 disease centile) at the day of blood sampling. Data for three of the twin pairs had been reported previously in another context. General study outcomes and caveats: The greatest similarity to the co-twin was observed for V gene usage in 13 of 16 pairs and for J usage in 8 of 16 pairs, which suggested genetic constraints. Simpson clonality was generally low (median about 0.0087), which suggests a naive-dominated repertoire, and clonality was higher in the most severely affected patients. Sharing of nucleotide-identical clonotypes was significantly greater within monozygotic CF twin pairs than between unrelated CF individuals (P = 0.000026, Mann-Whitney). No association turned up between shared CDR3 numbers and age, concordance or disease severity, and the cohort was small.

Following the manufacturer's instructions, the researchers used the immunoSEQ immune profiling system to amplify TCR beta CDR3 regions via multiplex PCR. An Illumina NextSeq system was used for sequencing. Concerning the study's data processing: The immunoSEQ Analyzer platform handled processing of the sequence data, and clonality was calculated by taking the square root of Simpson's index of productive rearrangements. Similarity in V and J usage was measured by Jensen-Shannon distance, and OLGA was used to compute CDR3 generation probabilities. The immuneACCESS database (August 2020) and VDJdb (December 2020) were searched for shared CDR3 sequences. As stored in TCRdb, this immuneACCESS dataset retains in-frame rearrangements with V and J assigned. A fraction of the clones does not appear; measured against another copy, unresolved V genes explain less than half of the discrepancy, and the remainder lacks a known reason. V and J calls plus clone size are reproduced from that table; the DNA served to infer D and trimming. The sample profile shows 12,000 to 15,000 clones; around 98% of them were found once. 0.41% of the sample is held by the ten biggest clonotypes.

Note on this clone: Which antigen it targets is not known. At one boundary the junction diverges from the germline segment, which might be a read error.

The twin pairs came from the European Cystic Fibrosis Twin and Sibling Study Cohort, a cohort that recruited patients from over a hundred CF clinics across 14 European countries. Zygosity and CFTR genotype were verified in-house, and zygosity was tested by multiplex PCR of nine short tandem repeat loci. Peripheral blood was sampled from each twin, and clinical parameters were recorded on the day of blood sampling. Phenol/chloroform extraction was used to isolate genomic DNA from peripheral blood cells, and the DNA was then kept in TE buffer at 4 degrees C. CDR1 and CDR2 are read off the germline V gene as SQVTM and ANQGSEA. The CDR3 runs 13 residues from the cysteine to the phenylalanine. Of all the DNA, just the CDR3 is kept, 39 bases in frame from base 1.

This sequence originates from a girl aged 2-10 years with cystic fibrosis. The rearranged chain carries TRBV29-1 and TRBJ2-7; no D gene call is confident. Specimen: blood. The DNA sequence is given as TGCAGCTCGCGGTTCAGGAACTCCAACGAGCAGTACTTC. Its amino acids are CSSRFRNSNEQYF.